The 19 T cell receptor beta chains listed next were all sequenced from one sample in a study of cytomegalovirus exposure and HLA in healthy donors. Primers for the PCR totalled 60 Vbeta and 13 Jbeta. Sequencing used immunoSEQ multiplex PCR; TCRdb keeps in-frame clones, though not all of them. Of 150,000 to 180,000 clones listed, 70% to 80% are singletons. The sequenced sample consisted of PBMCs. The source of these receptors is a young man in good health and CMV-seropositive.

This chain connects TRBV7-8 to TRBJ2-1, with TRBD1 matching over 7 bases. Germline V lookup: CDR1 SGHVS, CDR2 FQNEAQ. Trimming cost V 2 bases and J 7 bases; bases outside gene matches: 8. The CDR3 is 15 amino acids. This chain's CDR3 is CASSLRAGGTNEQFF. In nucleotides, the CDR3 is TGTGCCAGCAGCTTAAGGGCAGGGGGAACAAATGAGCAGTTCTTC.

The rearrangement joins TRBV6-6 to TRBJ2-2, with no clear D. The ends were cut back, 2 bases at V and 7 bases at J, with 5 bases in the middle. Germline CDR1 MNHNY, CDR2 SVGAGI (reference sequence). This CDR3 contains 12 residues. The CDR3 DNA is TGTGCCAGCAGTTACACAGACGGGGAGCTGTTTTTT. Its translation is CASSYTDGELFF.

The chain has TRBV5-1 and TRBJ1-1, with a possible D match to TRBD1 (6 bases). The CDR3 consists of 15 residues. Germline CDR1 reads SGHRS; CDR2 reads YFSETQ. V lost 0 bases and J lost 8, with 17 bases in between. Written as DNA, the CDR3 is TGCGCCAGCAGCTTGGATCTCGCCAGGGACATGGAAGCTTTCTTT. This sequence encodes CASSLDLARDMEAFF.

CDR3 coding DNA: TGTGCCAGCAGCTTGCCCGGGACAGGGGTTACAGATACGCAGTATTTT. Translated, it gives CASSLPGTGVTDTQYF. The genes are TRBV5-6 and TRBJ2-3, with 10 bases fitting TRBD1. Germline CDR1 reads SGHDT; CDR2 reads YYEEEE. This CDR3 comprises 16 residues. V shed 1 base and J 3 bases; nucleotides not matched to a gene: 5.

Here the CDR3 DNA reads TGTGCCAGCAGCGTCGACAGGGGCACTGAAGCTTTCTTT. It specifies CASSVDRGTEAFF. V gene TRBV11-3 combines with J gene TRBJ1-1, with 8 bases fitting TRBD1. V lost 5 bases to trimming and J lost 4 bases; unmatched junction nucleotides: 3. The CDR3 spans 13 residues. The germline V gene encodes CDR1 SGHNT and CDR2 YENEEA.

This clone was counted only a few times. The gene calls are TRBV5-6 and TRBJ1-4; D not resolved. In germline, CDR1 is SGHDT, CDR2 YYEEEE. With 4 bases removed from V and 8 bases from J, the gap between germline ends came to 9 bases. The CDR3 totals 12 residues. The CDR3 DNA follows: TGTGCCAGCAGCCTCGGGTTCGAAAAACTGTTTTTT. Translation: CASSLGFEKLFF.

The chain is built from TRBV19 and TRBJ2-7, with D unclear. V lost 3 bases to trimming and J lost 5 bases, with 11 bases between them. Germline CDR1 and CDR2: LNHDA and SQIVND (reference sequence). The CDR3 totals 13 residues. CDR3 amino acids: CASSMLAGDEQYF. The CDR3 DNA reads as TGTGCCAGTAGTATGCTGGCAGGCGACGAGCAGTACTTC.

The V and J genes are TRBV9 and TRBJ1-6; D uncertain. CDR3 length: 14 residues. Germline CDR1 and CDR2: SGDLS and YYNGEE. V lost 6 bases and J 0 bases, leaving 7 bases between the germline ends. The CDR3 sequence: CASTGSSYNSPLHF. The CDR3 DNA reads as TGTGCCAGCACTGGGAGCTCCTATAATTCACCCCTCCACTTT.

The V call is TRBV25-1, the J call TRBJ2-7, with 10 positions matching TRBD2. The length of the CDR3 is 15 residues. Germline loops: CDR1 MGHDK, CDR2 SYGVNS. With V trimmed by 6 bases and J by 1 base, 6 bases remained unmatched. CDR3 sequence reads: CASSSSGSRSYEQYF. CDR3 nucleotides: TGTGCCAGCAGCTCTAGCGGGAGTAGGTCCTACGAGCAGTACTTC.

To note about this clone: No conserved phenylalanine or tryptophan ends this CDR3, so it is likely a read error. The chain is built from TRBV6-5 and TRBJ1-1, with 8 bases matching TRBD1. Losses at the gene ends were 6 bases for V and 10 bases for J; bases not matched to a gene: 4. CDR1 and CDR2 from the germline V gene are MNHEY and SVGAGI. This CDR3 has 11 amino acids. The CDR3 spells CASRQQGGAFL. CDR3 nucleotide sequence: TGTGCCAGCAGGCAACAGGGGGGAGCTTTCCTT.

This clone was recorded once. V is TRBV20-1 and J is TRBJ2-3; a weak D match, TRBD2 (6 bases). The V and J ends lost 3 bases and 6 bases respectively, with 7 bases between them. This CDR3 spans 11 amino acids. Germline V lookup: CDR1 DFQATT, CDR2 SNEGSKA (reference sequence). CDR3 nucleotides: TGCAGTGCTAGGGGGAGGGATACGCAGTATTTT. Protein sequence: CSARGRDTQYF.

The V call is TRBV27, the J call TRBJ1-1; maybe TRBD1 (5 bases). CDR1 MNHEY and CDR2 SMNVEV come from the germline V gene (reference sequence). CDR3 size: 16 residues. Trimming took off 2 bases at V and 4 bases at J, with 17 bases between the two ends. This CDR3 is CASSLAPLARATEAFF. The CDR3 bases are TGTGCCAGCAGTTTAGCCCCCTTAGCCAGGGCCACTGAAGCTTTCTTT.

This chain uses TRBV19 with TRBJ1-1, with D possibly matching TRBD1 (6 bases). The length of the CDR3 is 15 residues. The germline gives CDR1 LNHDA, CDR2 SQIVND (reference sequence). V lost 2 bases and J lost 0, with 10 bases in between. The CDR3 DNA follows: TGTGCCAGTAGTATACAGGGGATTATGAACACTGAAGCTTTCTTT. Protein sequence: CASSIQGIMNTEAFF.

The CDR3 nucleotides are TGCGCCAGCAGCTTGGTCGCCGGGAGGGGGGGAGGGACTGAAGCTTTCTTT. Residues: CASSLVAGRGGGTEAFF. V gene TRBV5-1 combines with J gene TRBJ1-1; D may be TRBD1 (6 bases). The germline CDR1 and CDR2 sequences are SGHRS and YFSETQ. V lost 0 bases, J lost 5 bases, and 20 bases lay in between. The CDR3 is 17 amino acids.

The chain combines TRBV9 with TRBJ1-4; D call uncertain. The CDR3 covers 17 residues. Trimming pared 1 base from V and 6 bases from J, leaving 19 bases between. Germline V gene lookup returns CDR1 SGDLS and CDR2 YYNGEE. CDR3 loop: CASSVQGSGFAYEKLFF. Here the CDR3 DNA reads TGTGCCAGCAGCGTACAAGGTAGCGGGTTCGCTTATGAAAAACTGTTTTTT. Full variable domain (remainder filled in from reference TRBV9 and TRBJ1-4): DSGVTQTPKHLITATGQRVTLRCSPRSGDLSVYWYQQSLDQGLQFLIQYYNGEERAKGNILERFSAQQFPDLHSELNLSSLELGDSALYFCASSVQGSGFAYEKLFFGSGTQLSVL.

For this clone: A junction boundary mismatches the germline segment, possibly from a read error. This rearrangement joins TRBV4-1 to TRBJ1-5; perhaps TRBD1 as D (6 bases). The germline V gene has CDR1 MGHRA and CDR2 YSYEKL. The length of the CDR3 is 16 residues. The chain's CDR3 is CASSSRGAGDGQPRHF. CDR3 in DNA: TGCGCCAGCAGCTCTCGCGGCGCAGGGGACGGGCAGCCCCGGCATTTT.

The rearrangement joins TRBV28 to TRBJ1-5, with 10 bases lining up with TRBD1. V lost 4 bases to trimming and J lost 3 bases; unmatched junction nucleotides: 6. The CDR3 covers 16 residues. From germline, CDR1 is MDHEN and CDR2 SYDVKM. The CDR3 nucleotides are TGTGCCAGCAGTTCACCGGGACAGGGGTTCAATCAGCCCCAGCATTTT. This codes for CASSSPGQGFNQPQHF. The variable domain in full, completed from reference TRBV28 and TRBJ1-5, reads DVKVTQSSRYLVKRTGEKVFLECVQDMDHENMFWYRQDPGLGLRLIYFSYDVKMKEKGDIPEGYSVSREKKERFSLILESASTNQTSMYLCASSSPGQGFNQPQHFGDGTRLSIL.

This clone was seen a few times. The rearrangement links TRBV9 to TRBJ2-2; 13 positions agree with TRBD2. The V and J ends lost 4 bases and 1 base, in that order; junction bases with no gene match: 1. Germline CDR1 reads SGDLS; CDR2 reads YYNGEE. The CDR3 has 16 amino acids. The chain's CDR3 is CASSRTSGRNTGELFF. CDR3 DNA: TGTGCCAGCAGCCGGACTAGCGGGAGGAACACCGGGGAGCTGTTTTTT.

The V gene is TRBV9, the J gene TRBJ2-7; perhaps TRBD1 as D (5 bases). Trimming removed 3 bases at V and 4 bases at J, with 14 bases between. The length of the CDR3 is 14 residues. The germline V gene encodes CDR1 SGDLS and CDR2 YYNGEE. The CDR3 is CASSGRQNLYEQYF. The CDR3 coding sequence is TGTGCCAGCAGCGGGAGACAGAATTTATACGAGCAGTACTTC.